These 26 T cell receptor beta chains came from one sample sequenced in a study of T cell repertoires in cytomegalovirus infection. Antigens of these TCRs are unknown. MiXCR, applied by TCRdb to the reads, yields one record per CDR3 protein. The table has some 310,000 distinct CDR3 sequences, approximately 25% seen once; the top ten hold 13%. The material sequenced was cultured PBMCs, taken from culture after CMV antigen stimulation. The source is a human donor in good health (CMV status not recorded). Some clones in this sample may be carry-over from other donors' samples.

This clonotype was counted a few times. The chain employs TRBV7-2 and TRBJ2-7, with D possibly being TRBD1 or TRBD2 (5 bases each). V shed 7 bases and J shed 7 bases, with 17 bases lying between them. Germline assignment: CDR1 SGHTA and CDR2 FQGNSA. The CDR3 spans 13 residues. CDR3 sequence (DNA): TGTGCCAGCACCTCCTGGCCGGGGCTGGAGCAGTACTTC. Amino acids: CASTSWPGLEQYF.

As for this clonotype: Since a much larger clone is just one base distant, this may be a read error. The CDR3 DNA reads TGTGCCAGCAGGTCGGGACCCCCAGCCCACGAGCAGTACGTC. Amino acid sequence: CASRSGPPAHEQYV. J is TRBJ2-7 and V is TRBV28; D may be TRBD1 or TRBD2 (5 bases each). This CDR3 is 14 amino acids long. The V gene lost 6 bases and the J gene lost 5 bases, with 17 bases spanning the gap. CDR1 MDHEN and CDR2 SYDVKM come from the germline V gene.

This clonotype has just a few counts. J is TRBJ2-5 and V is TRBV6-2 or TRBV6-3; 7 nucleotides align to TRBD2. The CDR3 covers 12 residues. CDR1 and CDR2 from the germline V gene are MNHEY and SVGEGT. Germline trimming cut 5 bases from V and 5 bases from J; bases unmatched to any gene: 2. The CDR3 DNA sequence: TGTGCCAGCAGTACTAGCGCCGAGACCCAGTACTTC. Encoded protein: CASSTSAETQYF.

V and J are TRBV7-9 and TRBJ1-2; D not resolved. This CDR3 region has 11 residues. Per germline, CDR1 SEHNR and CDR2 FQNEAQ (reference sequence). V was trimmed by 4 bases and J by 5 bases, leaving 5 bases between them. CDR3 sequence: CASSSVYGYTF. The CDR3 DNA follows: TGTGCCAGCAGCTCAGTATATGGCTACACCTTC.

V and J are TRBV4-3 and TRBJ2-1; D possibly corresponds to TRBD2 (6 bases). This CDR3 spans 16 amino acids. V lost 0 bases and J 4 bases, leaving 13 bases between the germline ends. The germline gives CDR1 LGHNA, CDR2 YSLEER. DNA for the CDR3: TGCGCCAGCAGCCAAGATCGGCGCGGGAAGTACAATGAGCAGTTCTTC. It is translated as CASSQDRRGKYNEQFF.

The chain recombines TRBV6-5 with TRBJ2-3; 8 bases line up with TRBD1. This CDR3 region has 18 residues. Germline V lookup: CDR1 MNHEY, CDR2 SVGAGI. The J segment lost 4 bases and the V segment lost 7 bases, leaving 19 bases of the junction unmatched. The CDR3 sequence: CASKHGPGRQGMADTQYF. CDR3 in DNA: TGTGCCAGCAAGCACGGGCCGGGTCGACAGGGGATGGCAGATACGCAGTATTTT.

In its sample, this clonotype was seen many times. The V gene is TRBV30, the J gene TRBJ2-5; 10 nucleotides match TRBD2. The CDR3 covers 16 residues. V lost 1 base to trimming and J lost 5 bases; unmatched junction nucleotides: 10. The germline gives CDR1 GTSNPN, CDR2 SVGIG (reference sequence). The chain's CDR3 is CAWSGLAGVAQETQYF. DNA of the CDR3: TGTGCCTGGAGTGGGCTAGCGGGAGTAGCGCAGGAGACCCAGTACTTC. The full variable domain, completed using reference TRBV30 and TRBJ2-5, is SQTIHQWPATLVQPVGSPLSLECTVEGTSNPNLYWYRQAAGRGLQLLFYSVGIGQISSEVPQNLSASRPQDRQFILSSKKLLLSDSGFYLCAWSGLAGVAQETQYFGPGTRLLVL.

The rearrangement joins TRBV27 to TRBJ2-2, with D maybe TRBD2 (5 bases). This CDR3 spans 14 amino acids. With 7 bases removed from V and 1 base from J, the gap between germline ends came to 10 bases. CDR1 and CDR2 (germline): MNHEY, SMNVEV (reference sequence). CDR3 sequence reads: CASTLSGNTGELFF. CDR3 DNA sequence: TGTGCCAGCACCCTGAGCGGGAACACCGGGGAGCTGTTTTTT.

The chain recombines TRBV12-3 or TRBV12-4 with TRBJ2-7; D is tentatively TRBD1 or TRBD2 (5 bases each). V gave up 5 bases and J gave up 9 bases, with 17 bases separating them. This CDR3 is built from 13 residues. The chain's CDR3 is CASSPGTAVLQYV. CDR3 DNA sequence: TGTGCCAGCAGTCCCGGGACGGCCGTTTTGCAGTACGTC.

In its sample, this clonotype was seen a few times. This chain uses TRBV7-2 with TRBJ2-1; no reliable D call. Per germline, CDR1 SGHTA and CDR2 FQGNSA. The CDR3 sequence is 12 residues long. V was shortened by 0 bases and J by 9 bases, with 6 bases between the two germline ends. CDR3 sequence: CASSLAMGEQFF. The CDR3 DNA follows: TGTGCCAGCAGCTTAGCGATGGGTGAGCAGTTCTTC.

The chain joins TRBV2 to TRBJ2-5; 13 nucleotides agree with TRBD2. Germline CDR1 is SNHLY and CDR2 is FYNNEI. J was trimmed by 4 bases and V by 8 bases; bases with no gene match: 10. The CDR3 has 16 amino acids. The CDR3 reads CASRGLAGDEGETQYF. The CDR3 DNA is TGTGCCAGCCGCGGACTAGCGGGAGACGAGGGAGAGACCCAGTACTTC.

This clonotype was counted between two and nine times. This rearrangement joins TRBV27 to TRBJ1-2; D is unclear. V was cut by 3 bases and J by 2 bases, with 10 bases left in between. The germline V gene encodes CDR1 MNHEY and CDR2 SMNVEV (reference sequence). The CDR3 totals 14 residues. CDR3 sequence: CASSFLNKNYGYTF. The CDR3 bases are TGTGCCAGCAGTTTCCTGAACAAGAACTATGGCTACACCTTC.

The chain has TRBV3-1 and TRBJ2-1; TRBD2 matches at 9 bases. Per the germline V gene, CDR1 is LGHDT and CDR2 is YNNKEL (reference sequence). Trimming at V came to 3 bases and at J to 4 bases, leaving 4 bases not matched to a gene. The CDR3 covers 15 residues. The DNA for the CDR3 is TGTGCCAGCAGCCATGGCGGGAGGGGGTACAATGAGCAGTTCTTC. Translation gives CASSHGGRGYNEQFF.

V usage is TRBV6-2 or TRBV6-3 and J usage is TRBJ1-6; 7 positions match TRBD1. Germline lookup yields CDR1 MNHEY and CDR2 SVGEGT. The CDR3 spans 15 residues. V shed 2 bases, J shed 8 bases, and the junction held 6 bases outside the gene matches. The CDR3 here is CASSYRRQGDSPLHF. In nucleotides, the CDR3 is TGTGCCAGCAGTTACCGACGACAGGGCGATTCACCCCTCCACTTT.

This clonotype has more than one count but fewer than ten. The chain has TRBV20-1 and TRBJ1-5; D gene unclear. The V and J ends lost 5 bases and 0 bases respectively, with 14 bases between them. CDR1 DFQATT and CDR2 SNEGSKA come from the germline V gene (reference sequence). This CDR3 is 15 amino acids long. The CDR3 sequence is CSADKRADSNQPQHF. The CDR3, as DNA: TGCAGTGCTGACAAACGCGCGGATAGCAATCAGCCCCAGCATTTT.

The CDR3 coding sequence is TGTGCCAGCCGACAGGGATTCACCGGGGAGCTGTTTTTT. Amino acids: CASRQGFTGELFF. The chain joins TRBV28 to TRBJ2-2; TRBD1 aligns across 7 bases. Germline V gene sequence: CDR1 MDHEN, CDR2 SYDVKM. This CDR3 is 13 amino acids long. J gave up 4 bases and V 8 bases, and 4 bases lay outside the gene matches.

This chain joins TRBV14 and TRBJ2-7; D assignment may be TRBD1 or TRBD2 (5 bases each). CDR3 length: 12 residues. The V gene's germline CDR1 is SGHDN and CDR2 FVKESK. Trimming pared 5 bases from V and 0 bases from J, leaving 5 bases between. In nucleotides, the CDR3 is TGTGCCAGCAGCGGGGGCTCCTACGAGCAGTACTTC. It encodes CASSGGSYEQYF.

The sample holds a few counts of this clonotype. In DNA, the CDR3 is TGTGCCAGCAGCTTCTCCGCGGGGAGAGGAGATACGCAGTATTTT. Its translation: CASSFSAGRGDTQYF. The genes are TRBV7-7 and TRBJ2-3, with D perhaps matching TRBD2 (6 bases). The CDR3 is made up of 15 amino acids. Germline V gene data show CDR1 as SSHAT and CDR2 as FNYEAQ (reference sequence). Deletions cut 3 bases from V and 5 bases from J, with 15 bases between.

The gene calls are TRBV9 and TRBJ2-1; D could derive from TRBD1 or TRBD2 (5 bases each). CDR1 SGDLS and CDR2 YYNGEE come from the germline V gene. CDR3 length equals 14 residues. The germline V and J ends were trimmed by 3 bases and 8 bases, with 15 bases remaining between them. This chain's CDR3 is CASSARVAGDEQFF. The CDR3 DNA reads TGTGCCAGCAGCGCCAGGGTTGCCGGGGATGAGCAGTTCTTC.

This clonotype was observed a few times. This chain links TRBV7-3 with TRBJ2-1; D is perhaps TRBD2 (7 bases). The CDR3 contains 15 residues. The V end lost 4 bases, the J end lost 9 bases, and 19 bases lay between the germline ends. CDR1 is SGHTA, CDR2 FQGTGA, per germline. CDR3 in amino acids: CASSSNGARGGEQFF. Here the CDR3 DNA reads TGTGCCAGCAGCTCGAACGGTGCTAGGGGGGGTGAGCAGTTCTTC.

This clonotype turned up a few times. The chain joins TRBV7-2 to TRBJ2-7; perhaps TRBD2 as D (6 bases). V was cut by 5 bases and J by 2 bases, with 13 bases left in between. Germline loops: CDR1 SGHTA, CDR2 FQGNSA. The CDR3 covers 14 residues. Here the CDR3 DNA reads TGTGCCAGCAGCCGGCGGCGGGGAACCTACGAGCAGTACTTC. Amino acids: CASSRRRGTYEQYF.

This sequence joins TRBV28 and TRBJ2-1, with 11 bases aligning to TRBD2. With V trimmed by 5 bases and J by 7 bases, 10 bases remained unmatched. Germline values: CDR1 MDHEN, CDR2 SYDVKM. This CDR3 is built from 16 residues. The CDR3 bases are TGTGCCAGCAGTCCCTGGGGACTAGCGGAAAATAATGAGCAGTTCTTC. Its protein product is CASSPWGLAENNEQFF.

This clonotype turned up a few times. The chain employs TRBV7-2 and TRBJ2-6, with D unclear. Germline lookup yields CDR1 SGHTA and CDR2 FQGNSA. This CDR3 is built from 16 residues. Deletions cut 7 bases from V and 4 bases from J, with 17 bases between. The CDR3 DNA follows: TGTGCCAGCAAAATGAGGCCGACGTCGGGGGCCAACGTCCTGACTTTC. This translates into CASKMRPTSGANVLTF.

The chain couples TRBV10-3 to TRBJ1-4, with D maybe TRBD1 (6 bases). V was trimmed by 6 bases and J by 10 bases, leaving 18 bases between them. The germline gives CDR1 ENHRY, CDR2 SYGVKD. CDR3 size: 14 residues. The CDR3 DNA reads TGTGCCATCAGAGACAGGTCACCGAGTGGAAAACTGTTTTTT. Amino acids: CAIRDRSPSGKLFF.

This clonotype came up a few times. Relative to the germline gene, one junction end is altered; a read error may explain this. The chain employs TRBV28 and TRBJ2-7; TRBD2 is a possible D gene (7 bases). The CDR3 contains 16 residues. Germline V gene data show CDR1 as MDHEN and CDR2 as SYDVKM. In nucleotides, the CDR3 is TGTGCCATCAGTTTGGAGGGGAGGGACAACTCCTACGAGCAGTACTTC. It encodes CAISLEGRDNSYEQYF.

The rearrangement joins TRBV19 to TRBJ2-7; possible D gene TRBD2, 6 bases. The CDR3 totals 15 residues. Germline loops: CDR1 LNHDA, CDR2 SQIVND (reference sequence). V gave up 5 bases and J gave up 2 bases, with 16 bases separating them. This chain's CDR3 is CASSPWAGTTYEQYF. The CDR3, as DNA: TGTGCCAGTAGTCCGTGGGCGGGAACCACCTACGAGCAGTACTTC. The variable domain in full, completed from reference TRBV19 and TRBJ2-7, reads DGGITQSPKYLFRKEGQNVTLSCEQNLNHDAMYWYRQDPGQGLRLIYYSQIVNDFQKGDIAEGYSVSREKKESFPLTVTSAQKNPTAFYLCASSPWAGTTYEQYFGPGTRLTVT.